Sequencing of this T cell receptor beta chain was carried out in a study of CD8+ T cells in alopecia areata. Study-level information: Twice daily, treated patients received 5 to 10 mg of oral tofacitinib. Broader study findings: Researchers report lesional scalp, most notably alopecia totalis/universalis, outstripped normal scalp in clonality. In blood and scalp, many expanded lesional clones persisted during tofacitinib. Tofacitinib delivered significant drops in scalp clonality and in expanded CD8+ clones among the top 100.

Investigators isolated RNA and reverse transcribed it into cDNA to act as the sequencing template. Assay: immunoSEQ multiplex PCR; the TCRdb copy retains only in-frame clones and omits some. The table has under 200,000 clones, roughly 65% seen once. The germline V gene encodes CDR1 SGHRS and CDR2 YFSETQ. Trimming took off 1 base at V and 3 bases at J, with 13 bases between the two ends. This CDR3 has 15 residues. Treatment in this sample: oral pan-JAK inhibitor, 5-10 mg twice daily. As for this clone: Its antigen is unidentified.

The rearrangement uses TRBV5-1 and TRBJ1-1, with D possibly being TRBD1 (5 bases). The sequences come from CD4+ T cells sorted from blood, collected at week 4, from a patient treated with tofacitinib. The sequence was collected from a human donor with alopecia areata. CDR3 sequence (DNA): TGCGCCAGCAGCTTGAGTGGGGACCCGGACACTGAAGCTTTCTTT. It codes for CASSLSGDPDTEAFF. The complete variable domain, with remaining parts taken from reference TRBV5-1 and TRBJ1-1, reads KAGVTQTPRYLIKTRGQQVTLSCSPISGHRSVSWYQQTPGQGLQFLFEYFSETQRNKGNFPGRFSGRQFSNSRSEMNVSTLELGDSALYLCASSLSGDPDTEAFFGQGTRLTVV.